One sample yielded the 3 T cell receptor beta chains listed below, sequenced in a study of somatic mutations in cytotoxic T cells in rheumatoid arthritis. Generated by immunoSEQ multiplex PCR, the TCRdb table keeps only in-frame clones and is missing some. Found here are more than 5,500 clones, about 80% of them singletons; the top ten hold roughly a sixth. Source material: CD8+ T cells sorted from blood. These receptors were collected from an adult with rheumatoid arthritis.

This clone was counted between two and nine times. This chain connects TRBV30 to TRBJ2-7; D not certain. Per the germline V gene, CDR1 is GTSNPN and CDR2 is SVGIG (reference sequence). The CDR3 consists of 13 residues. V dropped 6 bases and J dropped 2 bases, with 14 bases sitting between them. CDR3 sequence (DNA): TGTGCCTGTTCATGGGCGGCCACCTACGAGCAGTACTTC. It codes for CACSWAATYEQYF. The whole variable domain, remainder taken from reference TRBV30 and TRBJ2-7, is SQTIHQWPATLVQPVGSPLSLECTVEGTSNPNLYWYRQAAGRGLQLLFYSVGIGQISSEVPQNLSASRPQDRQFILSSKKLLLSDSGFYLCACSWAATYEQYFGPGTRLTVT.

The count of this clone is one. The V and J genes are TRBV18 and TRBJ2-1; 9 bases map to TRBD2. The germline CDR1 and CDR2 sequences are KGHSH and LQKENI. V lost 3 bases, J lost 10 bases, and 7 bases stayed unmatched. This CDR3 region has 14 residues. CDR3 loop: CASSPEAGGYEQFF. CDR3 sequence (DNA): TGTGCCAGCTCACCGGAGGCGGGAGGGTACGAGCAGTTCTTC.

V usage is TRBV11-2 and J usage is TRBJ2-2; D is unclear. Germline V gene sequence: CDR1 SGHAT, CDR2 FQNNGV. Deletions cut 7 bases from V and 5 bases from J, with 5 bases between. The CDR3 loop spans 11 amino acids. DNA for the CDR3: TGTGCCAGCAAGACGACCGGGGAGCTGTTTTTT. Translated: CASKTTGELFF.